Following are 21 T cell receptor beta chains from one sample sequenced in a study of T-cell memory formation after mild COVID-19 listed by TCRdb under 2021. Library creation used 5' RACE. Instrument on record: Illumina NovaSeq 6000. TCRdb itself trimmed the public reads at Q25 with fastp, ran MiXCR and retained productive beta chains. All rows with the same CDR3 protein become a single entry with the most common DNA and genes. Present in this sample are under 300,000 distinct CDR3 sequences, about a sixth of which were seen just once. 22% of the sample is in the top ten clones. The sample was PBMCs or a T cell subset sorted from them (not recorded which). These receptors were collected from a man aged 18-30 years who had mild COVID-19 (a few samples of this study predate the infection). The sample titles of this study are shuffled in the database, so cell type and time point are left out; the donor was told from shared clones.

This clonotype was seen a few times. The chain is built from TRBV6-2 or TRBV6-3 and TRBJ2-3; D ambiguous. CDR3 length: 20 amino acids. Germline CDR1 is MNHEY and CDR2 is SVGEGT. V lost 2 bases and J lost 1, with 25 bases in between. As DNA, the CDR3 is TGTGCCAGCAGTTACCCGGGTAAAGGATGGGGTCATAGGGGCACAGATACGCAGTATTTT. It is translated as CASSYPGKGWGHRGTDTQYF.

This clonotype was observed a few times. The chain has TRBV4-2 and TRBJ1-1; TRBD1 might be the D (5 bases). V was trimmed by 1 base and J by 0 bases, leaving 6 bases between them. The CDR3 is 14 residues long. CDR1 is LGHNA, CDR2 YNFKEQ, per germline. The CDR3 sequence is CASSQGQLNTEAFF. Here the CDR3 DNA reads TGTGCCAGCAGCCAAGGACAGTTGAACACTGAAGCTTTCTTT.

The gene calls are TRBV5-1 and TRBJ1-6; a possible D gene is TRBD1 (5 bases). Germline loops: CDR1 SGHRS, CDR2 YFSETQ. Between the trimmed V and J ends, which lost 0 bases and 11 bases, there was a span of 15 bases. The CDR3 contains 15 residues. The CDR3 DNA follows: TGCGCCAGCAGCTTGGAGGTGTGGGGGGAAGCACCCCTCCACTTT. Its translation is CASSLEVWGEAPLHF. Looking up the rest from reference TRBV5-1 and TRBJ1-6 gives the full variable domain: KAGVTQTPRYLIKTRGQQVTLSCSPISGHRSVSWYQQTPGQGLQFLFEYFSETQRNKGNFPGRFSGRQFSNSRSEMNVSTLELGDSALYLCASSLEVWGEAPLHFGNGTRLTVT.

The chain links TRBV14 to TRBJ2-7, with D uncertain. CDR1 and CDR2 (germline): SGHDN, FVKESK. The CDR3 covers 13 residues. Trimming removed 0 bases at V and 6 bases at J, with 9 bases between. CDR3 coding DNA: TGTGCCAGCAGCCAAGATTTAATAGGCGAGCAGTACTTC. Amino acids: CASSQDLIGEQYF.

This clonotype was seen a handful of times. This chain connects TRBV9 to TRBJ1-2; 7 bases fit TRBD1. With V trimmed by 0 bases and J by 3 bases, 2 bases remained unmatched. CDR1 and CDR2 from the germline V gene are SGDLS and YYNGEE. The CDR3 is 14 residues long. Here the CDR3 reads CASSVDDRDYGYTF. The CDR3 DNA follows: TGTGCCAGCAGCGTAGATGACAGGGACTATGGCTACACCTTC.

This chain uses TRBV9 with TRBJ2-7; no clear D. The V gene's germline CDR1 is SGDLS and CDR2 YYNGEE. The CDR3 length is 14 residues. Trimming stripped 0 bases from V and 6 bases from J, with 13 bases between. The CDR3 reads CASSVDSLRAEQYF. CDR3 sequence (DNA): TGTGCCAGCAGCGTAGATAGCCTGCGCGCCGAGCAGTACTTC. The variable domain in full, completed from reference TRBV9 and TRBJ2-7, reads DSGVTQTPKHLITATGQRVTLRCSPRSGDLSVYWYQQSLDQGLQFLIQYYNGEERAKGNILERFSAQQFPDLHSELNLSSLELGDSALYFCASSVDSLRAEQYFGPGTRLTVT.

The CDR3 loop reads CAISENARGGVPDTQYF. The CDR3 DNA sequence: TGTGCCATCAGTGAGAACGCACGGGGGGGCGTCCCAGATACGCAGTATTTT. The chain employs TRBV10-3 and TRBJ2-3; 8 bases fit TRBD2. CDR1 and CDR2 from the germline V gene are ENHRY and SYGVKD. Germline trimming cut 2 bases from V and 4 bases from J; bases unmatched to any gene: 11. The CDR3 extends over 17 amino acids.

The V gene is TRBV28, the J gene TRBJ2-1, with 9 bases fitting TRBD2. There are 15 residues in the CDR3. Germline CDR1 and CDR2: MDHEN and SYDVKM. After removal of 5 bases from V and 3 bases from J, the junction contained 5 bases not matched to a gene. The CDR3 DNA reads as TGTGCCAGCAGTCCCCGGCGGGGGGGCTACAATGAGCAGTTCTTC. Protein product: CASSPRRGGYNEQFF.

This clonotype was picked up a small number of times. This chain links TRBV9 with TRBJ1-4, with unresolved D. Germline loops: CDR1 SGDLS, CDR2 YYNGEE. The CDR3 totals 15 residues. Trimming left V 0 bases short and J 7 bases short, with 13 bases between. CDR3 DNA sequence: TGTGCCAGCAGCGTAGATGGGAAGAGAAGTGAAAAACTGTTTTTT. This encodes CASSVDGKRSEKLFF. The full variable domain, its missing parts supplied by reference TRBV9 and TRBJ1-4, is DSGVTQTPKHLITATGQRVTLRCSPRSGDLSVYWYQQSLDQGLQFLIQYYNGEERAKGNILERFSAQQFPDLHSELNLSSLELGDSALYFCASSVDGKRSEKLFFGSGTQLSVL.

The chain joins TRBV21-1 to TRBJ1-5; the table's D gene call, TRBD1, was not cross checked with the DNA. TRBV21-1 is designated a pseudogene. The CDR3 runs to 15 residues. The CDR3 DNA reads as TGTGCCAGCAGCAATGGAGACAGTTACAATCAGCCCCAGCATTTT. This translates into CASSNGDSYNQPQHF.

The sample holds many counts of this clonotype. The J gene is TRBJ2-7, the V gene TRBV4-1; D could derive from TRBD1 or TRBD2 (5 bases each). The ends were cut back, 4 bases at V and 1 base at J, with 11 bases in the middle. The germline CDR1 and CDR2 sequences are MGHRA and YSYEKL. CDR3 length equals 14 residues. DNA for the CDR3: TGCGCCAGCAGCCCACGGGACGGATCCTACGAGCAGTACTTC. Amino acid sequence: CASSPRDGSYEQYF.

In its sample, this clonotype was seen a few times. The chain employs TRBV7-9 and TRBJ2-1; 8 nucleotides agree with TRBD1. The germline CDR1 and CDR2 sequences are SEHNR and FQNEAQ (reference sequence). This CDR3 is built from 16 residues. The trim removed 5 bases at V and 2 bases at J, leaving 8 bases unmatched. The CDR3 DNA is TGTGCCAGCAGCCCACCCGGACAGGGCCCCTACAATGAGCAGTTCTTC. Translation gives CASSPPGQGPYNEQFF. Filled out from reference TRBV7-9 and TRBJ2-1, the complete variable domain reads DTGVSQNPRHKITKRGQNVTFRCDPISEHNRLYWYRQTLGQGPEFLTYFQNEAQLEKSRLLSDRFSAERPKGSFSTLEIQRTEQGDSAMYLCASSPPGQGPYNEQFFGPGTRLTVL.

This clonotype was picked up many times. CDR3 sequence: CASSESHRDQPQHF. DNA for the CDR3: TGCGCCAGCAGTGAGTCGCATAGGGATCAGCCCCAGCATTTT. The J gene is TRBJ1-5, the V gene TRBV10-2; no firm D call. CDR1 is WSHSY and CDR2 is SAAADI in the germline V gene. V lost 0 bases to trimming and J lost 5 bases, with 8 bases between them. CDR3 size: 14 residues.

This clonotype was counted only a few times. V and J are TRBV18 and TRBJ2-1; D tentatively reads TRBD1 or TRBD2 (5 bases each). Deletions cut 5 bases from V and 6 bases from J, with 11 bases between. Germline CDR1 reads KGHSH; CDR2 reads LQKENI. The CDR3 has 13 residues. The CDR3 sequence: CASSTRGPNEQFF. The DNA of the CDR3 is TGTGCCAGCTCAACCCGGGGACCCAATGAGCAGTTCTTC.

The gene calls are TRBV18 and TRBJ1-6, with TRBD1 matching 7 bases. V dropped 6 bases and J dropped 10; count of bases not matched to a gene: 9. The CDR3 runs 14 residues. Germline V gene sequence: CDR1 KGHSH, CDR2 LQKENI. CDR3 sequence: CASSPTGKDSPLHF. CDR3 nucleotide sequence: TGTGCCAGCTCCCCGACAGGGAAAGACTCACCCCTCCACTTT. Filled out from reference TRBV18 and TRBJ1-6, the complete variable domain reads NAGVMQNPRHLVRRRGQEARLRCSPMKGHSHVYWYRQLPEEGLKFMVYLQKENIIDESGMPKERFSAEFPKEGPSILRIQQVVRGDSAAYFCASSPTGKDSPLHFGNGTRLTVT.

This clonotype was seen a handful of times. The chain is built from TRBV6-2 or TRBV6-3 and TRBJ2-7; D possibly corresponds to TRBD1 (6 bases). V lost 6 bases to trimming and J lost 5 bases, with 17 bases between them. Germline assignment: CDR1 MNHEY and CDR2 SVGEGT. This CDR3 has 14 residues. The CDR3: CASRLTGPGDEQYF. CDR3 sequence (DNA): TGTGCCAGCAGGCTGACAGGACCTGGGGACGAGCAGTACTTC.

The chain carries TRBV3-1 and TRBJ1-1; D is undetermined. With 4 bases removed from V and 3 bases from J, the gap between germline ends came to 9 bases. The CDR3 has 13 residues. Looked up from germline, CDR1 is LGHDT and CDR2 is YNNKEL (reference sequence). CDR3 nucleotide sequence: TGTGCCAGCAGCCGGAATGATGACACTGAAGCTTTCTTT. Translation gives CASSRNDDTEAFF.

The chain couples TRBV12-3 or TRBV12-4 to TRBJ1-2, with a weak D call TRBD1 (6 bases). The CDR3 is 15 amino acids. V lost 6 bases and J lost 5, with 19 bases in between. The chain's CDR3 is CASRSTGQQSYGYTF. The CDR3 DNA is TGTGCCAGCAGGTCGACAGGACAACAGTCATATGGCTACACCTTC.

This sequence joins TRBV30 and TRBJ1-4, with 9 positions matching TRBD1. The CDR3 runs to 13 residues. Per germline, CDR1 GTSNPN and CDR2 SVGIG (reference sequence). The trim removed 3 bases at V and 5 bases at J, leaving 1 base unmatched. CDR3 loop: CAWRQGANEKLFF. Written as DNA, the CDR3 is TGTGCCTGGAGACAGGGGGCGAATGAAAAACTGTTTTTT. The full variable domain, completed using reference TRBV30 and TRBJ1-4, is SQTIHQWPATLVQPVGSPLSLECTVEGTSNPNLYWYRQAAGRGLQLLFYSVGIGQISSEVPQNLSASRPQDRQFILSSKKLLLSDSGFYLCAWRQGANEKLFFGSGTQLSVL.

The chain joins TRBV2 to TRBJ2-5, with D possibly matching TRBD2 (6 bases). Germline V lookup: CDR1 SNHLY, CDR2 FYNNEI. V dropped 6 bases and J dropped 5 bases, with 10 bases sitting between them. The CDR3 runs to 12 residues. CDR3 sequence reads: CASRREAETQYF. The CDR3 region has the DNA TGTGCCAGCAGGAGGGAGGCGGAGACCCAGTACTTC.

The chain combines TRBV7-3 with TRBJ2-7, with 7 positions matching TRBD2. Germline lookup yields CDR1 SGHTA and CDR2 FQGTGA. Germline trimming cut 5 bases from V and 5 bases from J; bases unmatched to any gene: 3. CDR3 size: 12 residues. This chain's CDR3 is CASSPGGHEQYF. CDR3 nucleotide sequence: TGTGCCAGCAGCCCGGGGGGACACGAGCAGTACTTC.